The T cell receptor gamma chain under discussion was sequenced for a study of gamma delta lymphoproliferative disorders and STAT genes. Study summary: Each gamma-chain library started from at least 50 ng of genomic DNA, using the LymphoTrack Dx TCRG Assay. Study-wide points: Nearly all major patient gamma and delta clonotypes were public; only two gamma clonotypes were disease-private.

V lost 9 bases, J lost 3 bases, and 2 bases stayed unmatched. Germline lookup yields CDR1 EGSTGY and CDR2 YDSYTSSV. This CDR3 spans 10 amino acids. Sequencing used genomic DNA taken from PBMCs of patients and controls. This clone was seen at least ten times. Its antigen remains unidentified. TCRdb re-identified clones in the multiplex PCR reads via CATT. The sample contains several hundred gamma-chain clones, around 27% of which appear only once. The V and J genes are TRGV4 and TRGJ1 or TRGJ2. No J gene was available from TCRdb, and it was assigned here by a germline match of the DNA. Sequencing input: blood. This TCR came from a human donor in good health. This CDR3 reads CATRYYKKLF. The CDR3 DNA reads TGTGCCACCCGTTATTATAAGAAACTCTTT.